The 32 T cell receptor beta chains presented below share a single source sample, sequenced in a study of T cell clones after liver transplantation. Here immunoSEQ multiplex PCR was the method, and the copy in TCRdb shows in-frame clones only, minus some. Counted here are about 100,000 clones, approximately 78% occurring once; the ten biggest clones make up 0.99%. The specimen was CD4+ T cells from blood, collected before liver transplant. Receptor source: a human donor who received a liver transplant.

The CDR3 DNA is TGCGCCAGCAGCCAGAGCTCTGGGGCCAACGTCCTGACTTTC. Translating it yields CASSQSSGANVLTF. The rearrangement links TRBV5-1 to TRBJ2-6; D gene unclear. Germline assignment: CDR1 SGHRS and CDR2 YFSETQ. The CDR3 has 14 amino acids. V was pared by 4 bases and J by 0 bases, with 5 bases between.

This clone was detected once. The chain joins TRBV11-3 to TRBJ1-5; TRBD1 matches 8 bases. J was trimmed by 0 bases and V by 6 bases; bases with no gene match: 4. This CDR3 comprises 15 residues. Per germline, CDR1 SGHNT and CDR2 YENEEA. The CDR3 sequence: CASSRTGNSNQPQHF. The DNA of the CDR3 is TGTGCCAGCAGTCGGACAGGGAATAGCAATCAGCCCCAGCATTTT.

The J gene is TRBJ1-6, the V gene TRBV6-5; D possibly corresponds to TRBD1 (5 bases). V was shortened by 5 bases and J by 10 bases, with 15 bases between the two germline ends. CDR1 is MNHEY and CDR2 is SVGAGI in the germline V gene. The length of the CDR3 is 14 residues. The CDR3 nucleotides are TGTGCCAGCAGTACCGGGACTAACCCATCACCCCTCCACTTT. Its translation is CASSTGTNPSPLHF.

This chain joins TRBV28 and TRBJ2-7; 11 nucleotides align to TRBD1. The CDR3 spans 14 residues. Trimming removed 2 bases from V and 6 bases from J; junction bases left unmatched: 3. Per the germline V gene, CDR1 is MDHEN and CDR2 is SYDVKM. The CDR3 sequence is CASSLRGTGGEQYF. The CDR3 nucleotides read TGTGCCAGCAGTTTAAGGGGGACAGGGGGCGAGCAGTACTTC. The full variable domain, rest sourced from reference TRBV28 and TRBJ2-7, is DVKVTQSSRYLVKRTGEKVFLECVQDMDHENMFWYRQDPGLGLRLIYFSYDVKMKEKGDIPEGYSVSREKKERFSLILESASTNQTSMYLCASSLRGTGGEQYFGPGTRLTVT.

The J gene is TRBJ2-2, the V gene TRBV19; 7 nucleotides align to TRBD1. Germline CDR1 and CDR2: LNHDA and SQIVND (reference sequence). Trimming took 7 bases from V and 6 from J; bases not matched to a gene: 5. The CDR3 runs to 13 residues. The CDR3 loop is CASTHQGAGELFF. The CDR3 nucleotides read TGTGCCAGTACCCACCAGGGGGCCGGGGAGCTGTTTTTT.

This chain joins TRBV7-6 and TRBJ2-2; D not resolved. Trimming pared 1 base from V and 5 bases from J, leaving 8 bases between. Germline CDR1 and CDR2: SGHVS and FNYEAQ. The CDR3 consists of 14 residues. The CDR3 protein is CASSLDRLTGELFF. CDR3 DNA sequence: TGTGCCAGCAGCTTAGACCGGCTTACCGGGGAGCTGTTTTTT.

Concerning this clone: Other DNA sequences in the sample encode the same CDR3. The chain joins TRBV7-7 to TRBJ2-1, with D possibly being TRBD1 (5 bases). V shed 1 base and J shed 5 bases, with 6 bases lying between them. Germline V gene lookup returns CDR1 SSHAT and CDR2 FNYEAQ (reference sequence). CDR3 size: 13 residues. The CDR3 nucleotides are TGTGCCAGCAGCTTAGGACAGAACAATGAGCAGTTCTTC. Its protein product is CASSLGQNNEQFF.

This clone is a singleton in its sample. The chain joins TRBV5-1 to TRBJ2-6, with a possible D match to TRBD2 (5 bases). Germline values: CDR1 SGHRS, CDR2 YFSETQ. This CDR3 contains 16 residues. V was shortened by 2 bases and J by 0 bases, with 9 bases between the two germline ends. The chain's CDR3 is CASSFPGVSGANVLTF. CDR3 DNA: TGCGCCAGCAGCTTTCCCGGGGTCTCTGGGGCCAACGTCCTGACTTTC.

The chain links TRBV19 to TRBJ2-7; D remains ambiguous. Germline V gene lookup returns CDR1 LNHDA and CDR2 SQIVND (reference sequence). V dropped 6 bases and J dropped 1 base, with 13 bases sitting between them. The CDR3 sequence is 14 residues long. The CDR3 loop is CASRPEVRSYEQYF. The DNA for the CDR3 is TGTGCCAGTAGGCCAGAGGTTCGATCCTACGAGCAGTACTTC. Complete variable domain (other parts from reference TRBV19 and TRBJ2-7): DGGITQSPKYLFRKEGQNVTLSCEQNLNHDAMYWYRQDPGQGLRLIYYSQIVNDFQKGDIAEGYSVSREKKESFPLTVTSAQKNPTAFYLCASRPEVRSYEQYFGPGTRLTVT.

In its sample, this clone was seen once. The chain has TRBV9 and TRBJ2-7; 7 bases match TRBD1. This CDR3 is 14 amino acids long. In germline, CDR1 is SGDLS, CDR2 YYNGEE. The junction had 9 bases not matched to a gene; V was cut back by 5 bases and J by 4 bases. This CDR3 reads CASSGTGTAYEQYF. DNA of the CDR3: TGTGCCAGCAGTGGGACCGGGACAGCGTACGAGCAGTACTTC.

The J gene is TRBJ2-7, the V gene TRBV4-1; D gene ambiguous. The germline CDR1 and CDR2 sequences are MGHRA and YSYEKL. This CDR3 comprises 13 residues. Trimming left V 0 bases short and J 3 bases short, with 6 bases between. The chain's CDR3 is CASSQEGLYEQYF. The CDR3 nucleotides are TGCGCCAGCAGCCAAGAAGGCCTCTACGAGCAGTACTTC.

The rearrangement uses TRBV19 and TRBJ2-2; D call uncertain. This CDR3 has 12 residues. Germline values: CDR1 LNHDA, CDR2 SQIVND (reference sequence). V lost 6 bases, J lost 6 bases, and 8 bases lay in between. CDR3 sequence (DNA): TGTGCCAGTAGCCATAGAGCCGGGGAGCTGTTTTTT. The encoded protein is CASSHRAGELFF.

The J gene is TRBJ2-5, the V gene TRBV2; 8 nucleotides align to TRBD1. Germline V gives CDR1 SNHLY, CDR2 FYNNEI. This CDR3 is 14 amino acids long. Trimming at V came to 5 bases and at J to 6 bases, leaving 8 bases not matched to a gene. Written as DNA, the CDR3 is TGTGCCAGCAGTCAGGGGGCGAACGGTCAGACCCAGTACTTC. This gives the protein CASSQGANGQTQYF.

The table lists this clone with a few counts. This chain joins TRBV27 and TRBJ2-7; no definite D call. CDR1 and CDR2 (germline): MNHEY, SMNVEV (reference sequence). This CDR3 is built from 12 residues. V was pared by 2 bases and J by 7 bases, with 9 bases between. For the CDR3, the DNA is TGTGCCAGCAGTTTAACGGTTGGGGAGCAGTACTTC. Amino acids: CASSLTVGEQYF.

This sequence joins TRBV2 and TRBJ1-5, with TRBD1 as a possible D gene (6 bases). Germline CDR1 reads SNHLY; CDR2 reads FYNNEI. V lost 0 bases and J 4 bases, leaving 19 bases between the germline ends. There are 18 residues in the CDR3. In DNA form, the CDR3 reads TGTGCCAGCAGTGAAGCGCTTTGGGGCGGACAGACGAATCAGCCCCAGCATTTT. Amino acid sequence: CASSEALWGGQTNQPQHF.

The chain joins TRBV30 to TRBJ2-1, with D possibly matching TRBD1 (5 bases). This CDR3 region has 20 residues. In germline, CDR1 is GTSNPN, CDR2 SVGIG (reference sequence). V lost 1 base and J 0 bases, leaving 25 bases between the germline ends. The CDR3 DNA sequence: TGTGCCTGGAGTGAAAACCCGGGTCTAGGGGTGAAGTCCTCCTACAATGAGCAGTTCTTC. Translated: CAWSENPGLGVKSSYNEQFF.

This clone was counted once. Different DNA sequences within this sample yield the same CDR3. The V gene is TRBV29-1, the J gene TRBJ1-5, with D hard to call. Between the trimmed V and J ends, which lost 4 bases and 7 bases, there was a span of 5 bases. In germline, CDR1 is SQVTM, CDR2 ANQGSEA. There are 10 residues in the CDR3. CDR3 protein: CSVGDQPQHF. In nucleotides, the CDR3 is TGCAGCGTTGGTGACCAGCCCCAGCATTTT.

This clone appeared a single time. The chain recombines TRBV2 with TRBJ1-6, with unresolved D. CDR3 size: 14 residues. V lost 6 bases and J 7 bases, leaving 13 bases between the germline ends. Germline V gene sequence: CDR1 SNHLY, CDR2 FYNNEI. The CDR3 protein is CASRRSGRNSPLHF. CDR3 bases: TGTGCCAGCAGAAGGTCGGGCCGAAATTCACCCCTCCACTTT.

This clone was observed once. The V gene is TRBV7-2, the J gene TRBJ1-1, with D uncertain. CDR3 length: 16 residues. Germline CDR1 is SGHTA and CDR2 is FQGNSA. Trimming took 5 bases from V and 8 from J, leaving 24 bases between them. The CDR3 sequence is CASSPYTGSLGIEAFF. In DNA form, the CDR3 reads TGTGCCAGCAGCCCTTACACCGGTTCCTTGGGAATAGAAGCTTTCTTT.

V and J are TRBV5-5 and TRBJ1-2, with D maybe TRBD1 (5 bases). Germline CDR1 and CDR2: SGHKS and YYEKEE (reference sequence). The length of the CDR3 is 16 residues. Trimming left V 7 bases short and J 3 bases short, with 22 bases between. The CDR3 is CASQRRWGGGDYGYTF. The CDR3 DNA reads TGTGCCAGCCAGAGGCGGTGGGGCGGCGGGGACTATGGCTACACCTTC.

This clone was counted between two and nine times. The chain carries TRBV5-1 and TRBJ2-7; 8 bases align to TRBD2. The CDR3 runs to 15 residues. V trimming: 1 base; J trimming: 3 bases; junction bases outside the gene matches: 6. Germline loops: CDR1 SGHRS, CDR2 YFSETQ. Here the CDR3 reads CASSLSGGTNYEQYF. The CDR3 bases are TGCGCCAGCAGCTTGAGCGGGGGCACGAACTACGAGCAGTACTTC.

The V call is TRBV9, the J call TRBJ1-1; a weak D match, TRBD1 (5 bases). The CDR3 is 13 amino acids. V was trimmed by 4 bases and J by 2 bases, leaving 9 bases between them. In germline, CDR1 is SGDLS, CDR2 YYNGEE. The CDR3 coding sequence is TGTGCCAGCAGCACCGACAGAAACACTGAAGCTTTCTTT. It encodes CASSTDRNTEAFF.

The chain employs TRBV9 and TRBJ2-1, with 11 bases aligning to TRBD2. Germline V CDR1 and CDR2: SGDLS, YYNGEE. J gave up 2 bases and V 2 bases, and 3 bases lay outside the gene matches. There are 16 residues in the CDR3. CDR3 in DNA: TGTGCCAGCAGCGTGGGGACTAGCGGCGCCTACAATGAGCAGTTCTTC. It codes for CASSVGTSGAYNEQFF.

The V gene is TRBV6-5, the J gene TRBJ2-1; D might be TRBD2 (5 bases). The V gene lost 2 bases and the J gene lost 9 bases, with 8 bases spanning the gap. CDR3 length: 12 residues. Germline lookup yields CDR1 MNHEY and CDR2 SVGAGI. CDR3 amino acids: CASSYIGGEQFF. The CDR3 coding sequence is TGTGCCAGCAGTTACATTGGAGGTGAGCAGTTCTTC.

The genes are TRBV5-1 and TRBJ1-1; D call uncertain. Germline V gives CDR1 SGHRS, CDR2 YFSETQ. The CDR3 has 14 amino acids. The ends were cut back, 0 bases at V and 6 bases at J, with 12 bases in the middle. The CDR3 loop is CASSLAHRKAEAFF. CDR3 DNA sequence: TGCGCCAGCAGCTTGGCCCACAGAAAGGCTGAAGCTTTCTTT.

CDR3 residues: CASSFLPSRRAHSYEQYF. DNA for the CDR3: TGTGCCAGCAGCTTTCTCCCCTCCCGCAGGGCCCACTCCTACGAGCAGTACTTC. The chain has TRBV11-2 and TRBJ2-7, with D possibly matching TRBD1 (5 bases). The V end lost 3 bases, the J end lost 0 bases, and 21 bases lay between the germline ends. The CDR3 contains 18 residues. The V gene's germline CDR1 is SGHAT and CDR2 FQNNGV.

This chain joins TRBV18 and TRBJ2-1; TRBD1 aligns across 7 bases. V was pared by 8 bases and J by 1 base, with 5 bases of the junction left unmatched. The CDR3 is 14 amino acids. The germline CDR1 and CDR2 sequences are KGHSH and LQKENI. The CDR3 spells CASAVTGSYNEQFF. The CDR3 DNA sequence: TGTGCCAGCGCAGTGACAGGGTCCTACAATGAGCAGTTCTTC.

The chain links TRBV7-6 to TRBJ2-1; 9 bases match TRBD2. Trimming at V came to 1 base and at J to 5 bases, leaving 9 bases not matched to a gene. CDR1 is SGHVS, CDR2 FNYEAQ, per germline. This CDR3 contains 17 residues. In nucleotides, the CDR3 is TGTGCCAGCAGCTTAGAGGAATTAGCGGGAGTACACAATGAGCAGTTCTTC. Residues: CASSLEELAGVHNEQFF.

The rearrangement uses TRBV4-2 and TRBJ1-6, with D perhaps TRBD1 (6 bases). V was trimmed by 0 bases and J by 0 bases, leaving 18 bases between them. The CDR3 length is 20 residues. Germline assignment: CDR1 LGHNA and CDR2 YNFKEQ. CDR3 sequence reads: CASSQEVSQRGSSYNSPLHF. DNA of the CDR3: TGTGCCAGCAGCCAAGAAGTGAGCCAGAGGGGGAGCTCCTATAATTCACCCCTCCACTTT.

This clone is a singleton in its sample. The V and J genes are TRBV27 and TRBJ2-5, with 14 nucleotides matching TRBD2. With 3 bases clipped from V and 5 bases from J, the junction kept 5 bases outside the gene matches. This CDR3 contains 16 residues. Germline assignment: CDR1 MNHEY and CDR2 SMNVEV (reference sequence). The CDR3 region has the DNA TGTGCCAGCAGTTTTGGGACTAGCGGGAGATTTGAGACCCAGTACTTC. This sequence encodes CASSFGTSGRFETQYF.

This rearrangement joins TRBV15 to TRBJ2-1, with a possible D match to TRBD2 (7 bases). V lost 0 bases and J 0 bases, leaving 15 bases between the germline ends. The CDR3 loop spans 18 amino acids. Germline V gene lookup returns CDR1 LNHNV and CDR2 YYDKDF (reference sequence). The CDR3 nucleotides are TGTGCCACCAGCAGAGATGTGGGGGGGCCTAGCTCCTACAATGAGCAGTTCTTC. It yields the protein CATSRDVGGPSSYNEQFF.

The genes are TRBV27 and TRBJ2-7; tentatively, D is TRBD2 (5 bases). Trimming removed 5 bases at V and 6 bases at J, with 14 bases between. CDR1 is MNHEY, CDR2 SMNVEV, per germline (reference sequence). The CDR3 runs 13 residues. CDR3 in amino acids: CASSPIPGSEQYF. DNA of the CDR3: TGTGCCAGCAGTCCAATACCGGGGTCCGAGCAGTACTTC.